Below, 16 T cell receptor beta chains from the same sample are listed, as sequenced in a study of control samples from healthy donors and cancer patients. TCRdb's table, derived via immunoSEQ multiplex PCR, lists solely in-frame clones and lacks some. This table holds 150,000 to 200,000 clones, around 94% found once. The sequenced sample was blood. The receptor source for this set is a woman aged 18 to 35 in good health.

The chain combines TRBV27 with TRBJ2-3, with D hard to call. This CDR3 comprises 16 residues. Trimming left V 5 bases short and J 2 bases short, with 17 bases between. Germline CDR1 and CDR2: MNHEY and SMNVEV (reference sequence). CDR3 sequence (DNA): TGTGCCAGCAGTACCGGGCCCAGTTTCTTCACAGATACGCAGTATTTT. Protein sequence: CASSTGPSFFTDTQYF.

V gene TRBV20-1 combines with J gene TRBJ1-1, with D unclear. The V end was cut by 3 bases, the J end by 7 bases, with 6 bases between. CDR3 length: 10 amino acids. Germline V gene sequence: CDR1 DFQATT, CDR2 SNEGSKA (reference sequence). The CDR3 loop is CSARRNEAFF. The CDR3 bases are TGCAGTGCTAGGCGGAATGAAGCTTTCTTT.

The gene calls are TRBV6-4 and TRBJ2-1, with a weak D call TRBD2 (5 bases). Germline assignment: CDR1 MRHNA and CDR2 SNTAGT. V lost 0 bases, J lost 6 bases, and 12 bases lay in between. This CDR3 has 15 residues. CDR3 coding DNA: TGTGCCAGCAGTGACTCGAGGGCGATAAGCAATGAGCAGTTCTTC. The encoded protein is CASSDSRAISNEQFF.

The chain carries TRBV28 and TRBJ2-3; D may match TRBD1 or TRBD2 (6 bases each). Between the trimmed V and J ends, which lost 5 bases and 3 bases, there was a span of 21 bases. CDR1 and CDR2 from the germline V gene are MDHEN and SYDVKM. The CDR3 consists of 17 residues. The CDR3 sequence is CASSPGPLSGATDTQYF. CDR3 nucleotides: TGTGCCAGCAGTCCCGGCCCCCTATCGGGGGCGACAGATACGCAGTATTTT.

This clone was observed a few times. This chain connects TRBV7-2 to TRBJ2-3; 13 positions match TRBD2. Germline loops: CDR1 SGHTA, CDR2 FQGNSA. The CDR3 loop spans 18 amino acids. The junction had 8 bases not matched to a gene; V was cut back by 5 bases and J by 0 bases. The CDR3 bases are TGTGCCAGCAGCCCCCCCGGGACTAGCGGGACTAGCACAGATACGCAGTATTTT. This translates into CASSPPGTSGTSTDTQYF.

Here the CDR3 reads CASIPGIQNEQFF. In nucleotides, the CDR3 is TGTGCCAGTATCCCAGGAATTCAGAATGAGCAGTTCTTC. J is TRBJ2-1 and V is TRBV7-9; D remains unclear. Germline lookup yields CDR1 SEHNR and CDR2 FQNEAQ (reference sequence). CDR3 length equals 13 residues. Trimming stripped 9 bases from V and 7 bases from J, with 16 bases between.

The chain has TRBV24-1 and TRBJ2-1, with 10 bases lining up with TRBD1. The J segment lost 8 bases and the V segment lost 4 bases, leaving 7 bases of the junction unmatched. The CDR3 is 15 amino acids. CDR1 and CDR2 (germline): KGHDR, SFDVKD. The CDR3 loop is CATSDPGQGRDEQFF. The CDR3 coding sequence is TGTGCCACCAGTGACCCGGGACAGGGGAGGGATGAGCAGTTCTTC.

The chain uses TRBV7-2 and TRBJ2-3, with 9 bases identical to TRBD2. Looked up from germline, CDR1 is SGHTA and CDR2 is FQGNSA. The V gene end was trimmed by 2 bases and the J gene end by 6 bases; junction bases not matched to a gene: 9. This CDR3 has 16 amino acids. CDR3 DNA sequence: TGTGCCAGCAGCTTATCTAGCGGGACAAATGAGGATACGCAGTATTTT. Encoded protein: CASSLSSGTNEDTQYF.

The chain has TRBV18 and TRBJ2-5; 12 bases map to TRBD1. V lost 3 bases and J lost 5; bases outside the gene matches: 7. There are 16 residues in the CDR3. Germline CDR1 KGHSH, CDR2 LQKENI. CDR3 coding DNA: TGTGCCAGCTCACCCTTGGGGACAGGGGGCATCGAGACCCAGTACTTC. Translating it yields CASSPLGTGGIETQYF.

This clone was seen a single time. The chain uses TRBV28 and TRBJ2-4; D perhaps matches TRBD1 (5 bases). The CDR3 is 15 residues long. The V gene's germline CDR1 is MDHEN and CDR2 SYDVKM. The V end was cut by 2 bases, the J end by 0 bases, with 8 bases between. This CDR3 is CASSLQGLAKNIQYF. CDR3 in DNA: TGTGCCAGCAGTTTACAGGGCCTAGCCAAAAACATTCAGTACTTC.

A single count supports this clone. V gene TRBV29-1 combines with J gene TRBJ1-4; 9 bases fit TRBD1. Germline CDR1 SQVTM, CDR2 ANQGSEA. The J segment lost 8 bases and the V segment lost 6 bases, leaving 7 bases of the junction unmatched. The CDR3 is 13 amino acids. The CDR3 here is CSVRTGANEKLFF. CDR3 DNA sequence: TGCAGCGTCCGGACAGGGGCGAACGAAAAACTGTTTTTT.

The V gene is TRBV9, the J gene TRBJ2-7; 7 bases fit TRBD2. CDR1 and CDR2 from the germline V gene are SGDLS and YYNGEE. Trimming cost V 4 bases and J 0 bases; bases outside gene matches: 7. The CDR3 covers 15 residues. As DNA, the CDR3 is TGTGCCAGCAGCCCTCGGGACTATAGCTCCTACGAGCAGTACTTC. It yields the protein CASSPRDYSSYEQYF.

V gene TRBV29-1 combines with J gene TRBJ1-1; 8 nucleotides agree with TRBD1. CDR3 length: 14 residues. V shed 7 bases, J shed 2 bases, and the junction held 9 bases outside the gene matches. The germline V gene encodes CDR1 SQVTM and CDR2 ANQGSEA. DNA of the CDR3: TGCAGCGGACGGGCGACAGGGGCCAACACTGAAGCTTTCTTT. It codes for CSGRATGANTEAFF.

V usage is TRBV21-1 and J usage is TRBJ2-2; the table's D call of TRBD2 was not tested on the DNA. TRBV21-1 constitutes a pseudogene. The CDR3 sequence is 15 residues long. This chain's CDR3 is CASSFLHVSTGELFF. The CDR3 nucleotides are TGTGCCAGCAGCTTTCTTCATGTGAGCACCGGGGAGCTGTTTTTT.

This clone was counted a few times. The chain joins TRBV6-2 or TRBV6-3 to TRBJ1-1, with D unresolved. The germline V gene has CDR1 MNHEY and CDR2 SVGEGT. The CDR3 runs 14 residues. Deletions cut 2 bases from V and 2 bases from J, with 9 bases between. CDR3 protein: CASSYGGQNTEAFF. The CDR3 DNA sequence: TGTGCCAGCAGTTACGGTGGGCAAAACACTGAAGCTTTCTTT.

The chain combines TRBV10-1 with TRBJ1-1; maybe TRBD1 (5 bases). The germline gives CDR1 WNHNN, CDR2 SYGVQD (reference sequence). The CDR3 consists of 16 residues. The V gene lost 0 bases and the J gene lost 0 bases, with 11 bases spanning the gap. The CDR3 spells CASSESRPGLNTEAFF. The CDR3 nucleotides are TGCGCCAGCAGTGAGTCCCGGCCAGGGTTGAACACTGAAGCTTTCTTT.